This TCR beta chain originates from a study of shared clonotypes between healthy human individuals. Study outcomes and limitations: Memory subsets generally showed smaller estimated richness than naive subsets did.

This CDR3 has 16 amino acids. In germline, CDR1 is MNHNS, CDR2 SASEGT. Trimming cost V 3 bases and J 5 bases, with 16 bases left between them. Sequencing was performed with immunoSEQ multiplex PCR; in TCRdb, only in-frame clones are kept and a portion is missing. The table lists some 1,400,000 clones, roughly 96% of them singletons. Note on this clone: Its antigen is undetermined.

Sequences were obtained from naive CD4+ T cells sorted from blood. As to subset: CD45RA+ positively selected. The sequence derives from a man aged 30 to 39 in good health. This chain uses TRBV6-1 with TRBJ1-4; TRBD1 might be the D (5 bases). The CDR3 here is CASSDQGPGKNEKLFF. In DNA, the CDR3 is TGTGCCAGCAGTGACCAGGGACCGGGGAAGAATGAAAAACTGTTTTTT.